The rows below give T cell receptor beta chains drawn from one sample of a study of OX40 agonist ivuxolimab in advanced cancers. Sequenced by immunoSEQ multiplex PCR; TCRdb stores in-frame clones only, minus some. Among about 78,000 clones listed, about 90% were seen once. The sample here was CD4+ or CD8+ T cells sorted from blood, taken in a trial of the OX40 agonist ivuxolimab. These receptors all stem from an adult with an advanced solid tumor such as melanoma, head and neck, liver or kidney cancer. The CDR3 runs from the conserved cysteine through the conserved F or W. Each record gives: D gene, J gene, clone size, V gene, CDR3 protein, CDR3 DNA. The D gene is left open where the match is weak. Not all rows give a size; the values are once, few, many and, for expanded clones, a class.

D gene: NA
J gene: TRBJ1-2
clone size: NA
V gene: TRBV30
CDR3 protein: CAWRPKSYGYTF
CDR3 DNA: TGTGCCTGGAGGCCCAAGTCCTATGGCTACACCTTC

D gene: NA
J gene: TRBJ2-7
clone size: NA
V gene: TRBV5-5
CDR3 protein: CASSLDTPPTFSYEQYF
CDR3 DNA: TGTGCCAGCAGCTTGGACACCCCCCCCACATTCTCCTACGAGCAGTACTTC

D gene: NA
J gene: TRBJ2-3
clone size: NA
V gene: TRBV10-3
CDR3 protein: CAISEVGGRDTQYF
CDR3 DNA: TGTGCCATCAGTGAAGTGGGGGGGCGAGATACGCAGTATTTT

D gene: TRBD1
J gene: TRBJ1-1
clone size: NA
V gene: TRBV25-1
CDR3 protein: CASSEKGGFTEAFF
CDR3 DNA: TGTGCCAGCAGTGAAAAAGGGGGCTTCACTGAAGCTTTCTTT

D gene: NA
J gene: TRBJ1-5
clone size: NA
V gene: TRBV6-5
CDR3 protein: CASSSPAGGQPQHF
CDR3 DNA: TGTGCCAGCAGTTCCCCGGCAGGAGGCCAGCCCCAGCATTTT

D gene: NA
J gene: TRBJ2-1
clone size: NA
V gene: TRBV7-2
CDR3 protein: CASSSQGGEQFF
CDR3 DNA: TGTGCCAGCAGCTCCCAGGGTGGTGAGCAGTTCTTC

D gene: NA
J gene: TRBJ1-6
clone size: NA
V gene: TRBV28
CDR3 protein: CASRSGPQYNSPLHF
CDR3 DNA: TGTGCCAGCAGATCCGGACCGCAGTATAATTCACCCCTCCACTTT

D gene: NA
J gene: TRBJ2-7
clone size: NA
V gene: TRBV15
CDR3 protein: CATSRDKRHPYEQYF
CDR3 DNA: TGTGCCACCAGCAGAGATAAAAGACACCCCTACGAGCAGTACTTC

D gene: NA
J gene: TRBJ2-1
clone size: NA
V gene: TRBV7-2
CDR3 protein: CASSQDHSPAYNEQFF
CDR3 DNA: TGTGCCAGCAGCCAAGATCATAGCCCCGCCTACAATGAGCAGTTCTTC

D gene: TRBD1
J gene: TRBJ1-5
clone size: NA
V gene: TRBV7-2
CDR3 protein: CASSLYQGAYQPQHF
CDR3 DNA: TGTGCCAGCAGCTTATACCAGGGGGCCTATCAGCCCCAGCATTTT

D gene: TRBD1
J gene: TRBJ1-2
clone size: NA
V gene: TRBV27
CDR3 protein: CASSFWTGGAGYTF
CDR3 DNA: TGTGCCAGCAGTTTTTGGACAGGGGGCGCAGGCTACACCTTC

D gene: NA
J gene: TRBJ1-5
clone size: NA
V gene: TRBV19
CDR3 protein: CASSIQGSFQPQHF
CDR3 DNA: TGTGCCAGTAGTATACAAGGGTCTTTTCAGCCCCAGCATTTT

D gene: TRBD2
J gene: TRBJ2-2
clone size: NA
V gene: TRBV5-1
CDR3 protein: CASRGLAGTGELFF
CDR3 DNA: TGCGCCAGCAGAGGGCTAGCGGGAACCGGGGAGCTGTTTTTT

D gene: TRBD1
J gene: TRBJ1-2
clone size: NA
V gene: TRBV6-1
CDR3 protein: CATGQTYGYTF
CDR3 DNA: TGTGCCACGGGACAGACCTATGGCTACACCTTC

D gene: NA
J gene: TRBJ2-4
clone size: few
V gene: TRBV4-1
CDR3 protein: CASSHPGLAKNIQYF
CDR3 DNA: TGCGCCAGCAGCCATCCGGGGCTAGCCAAAAACATTCAGTACTTC